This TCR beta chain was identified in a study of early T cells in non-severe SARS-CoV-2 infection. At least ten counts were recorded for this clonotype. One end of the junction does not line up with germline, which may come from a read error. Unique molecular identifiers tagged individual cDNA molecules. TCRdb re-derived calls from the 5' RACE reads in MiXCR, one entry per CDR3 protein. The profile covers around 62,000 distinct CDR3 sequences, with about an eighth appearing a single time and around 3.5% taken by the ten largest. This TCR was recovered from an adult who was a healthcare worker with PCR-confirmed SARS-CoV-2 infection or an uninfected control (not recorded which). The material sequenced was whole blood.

CDR3 nucleotides: TGTGCCAGCTCTCCACGTGCGGGAGGGGAGACCCAGTACTTC. Encoded protein: CASSPRAGGETQYF. The rearrangement links TRBV18 to TRBJ2-5; TRBD2 agrees at 9 bases. Looked up from germline, CDR1 is KGHSH and CDR2 is LQKENI. The CDR3 has 14 residues.